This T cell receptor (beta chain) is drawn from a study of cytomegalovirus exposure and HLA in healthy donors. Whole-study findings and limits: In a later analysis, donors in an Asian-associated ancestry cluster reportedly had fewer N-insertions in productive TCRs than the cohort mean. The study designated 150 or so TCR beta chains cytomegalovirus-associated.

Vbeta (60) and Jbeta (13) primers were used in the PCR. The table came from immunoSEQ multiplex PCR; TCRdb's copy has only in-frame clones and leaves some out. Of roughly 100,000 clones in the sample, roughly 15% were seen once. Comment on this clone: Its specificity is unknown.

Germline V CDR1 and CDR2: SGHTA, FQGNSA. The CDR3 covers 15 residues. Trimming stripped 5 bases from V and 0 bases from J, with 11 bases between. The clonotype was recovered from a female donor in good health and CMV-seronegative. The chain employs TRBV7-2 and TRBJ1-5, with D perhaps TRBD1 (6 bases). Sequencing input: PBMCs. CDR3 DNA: TGTGCCAGCAGCCCTCGGACAGATAGCAATCAGCCCCAGCATTTT. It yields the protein CASSPRTDSNQPQHF.